A single sample gave rise to the 19 T cell receptor beta chains below, sequenced in a study of cytomegalovirus exposure and HLA in healthy donors. The PCR was carried out with 60 Vbeta primers and 13 Jbeta primers. TCRdb keeps only in-frame clones here, not all; method: immunoSEQ multiplex PCR. The sample consists of under 200,000 clones, 77% of them appearing once. Sequenced input: PBMCs. The receptors here all came from a male donor in good health and CMV-seropositive.

The V call is TRBV11-3, the J call TRBJ1-1, with a possible D match to TRBD1 (5 bases). Trimming cost V 5 bases and J 7 bases, with 11 bases left between them. CDR1 and CDR2 (germline): SGHNT, YENEEA. There are 12 residues in the CDR3. The CDR3 loop reads CASSPGGGEAFF. The CDR3 DNA is TGTGCCAGCAGCCCTGGGGGGGGTGAAGCTTTCTTT.

The chain has TRBV18 and TRBJ2-1, with TRBD1 matching over 7 bases. V trimming: 1 base; J trimming: 3 bases; junction bases outside the gene matches: 3. This CDR3 comprises 15 residues. Germline CDR1 KGHSH, CDR2 LQKENI. CDR3 region: CASSPRDRIYNEQFF. Written as DNA, the CDR3 is TGTGCCAGCTCACCACGGGACAGAATCTACAATGAGCAGTTCTTC.

The chain links TRBV6-1 to TRBJ2-3; D is perhaps TRBD1 (5 bases). Per the germline V gene, CDR1 is MNHNS and CDR2 is SASEGT. The CDR3 contains 16 residues. Trimming took 2 bases from V and 3 from J, leaving 15 bases between them. CDR3 in DNA: TGTGCCAGCAGTGAACCGGGTAGGGGTCGGACAGATACGCAGTATTTT. Its protein product is CASSEPGRGRTDTQYF.

The chain has TRBV18 and TRBJ1-4; 12 bases agree with TRBD1. The CDR3 extends over 16 amino acids. CDR1 and CDR2 (germline): KGHSH, LQKENI. V dropped 8 bases and J dropped 8; count of bases not matched to a gene: 12. The CDR3 DNA reads TGTGCCAGCACTTTCTCCCCGGGACAGGGGGCCGAAAAACTGTTTTTT. Its protein product is CASTFSPGQGAEKLFF.

This clone was seen more than once but under ten times. The chain links TRBV2 to TRBJ2-7, with TRBD2 identical over 10 bases. V gave up 2 bases and J gave up 4 bases; unmatched junction bases: 11. CDR3 size: 17 residues. CDR1 is SNHLY, CDR2 FYNNEI, per germline. This chain's CDR3 is CASSERGTSAGKYEQYF. For the CDR3, the DNA is TGTGCCAGCAGTGAAAGGGGGACTAGCGCGGGGAAGTACGAGCAGTACTTC.

The chain is built from TRBV13 and TRBJ2-3; 8 positions match TRBD2. CDR1 is PRHDT and CDR2 is FYEKMQ in the germline V gene (reference sequence). This CDR3 has 18 amino acids. V lost 0 bases to trimming and J lost 0 bases; unmatched junction nucleotides: 8. The CDR3 loop is CASSLGGVAGSSTDTQYF. For the CDR3, the DNA is TGTGCCAGCAGCTTAGGCGGGGTAGCGGGGTCTAGCACAGATACGCAGTATTTT.

This chain links TRBV11-2 with TRBJ1-1; D might be TRBD1 (5 bases). V was clipped by 1 base and J by 1 base, with 10 bases between them. Germline CDR1 reads SGHAT; CDR2 reads FQNNGV. There are 15 residues in the CDR3. CDR3 residues: CASSLAGPTNTEAFF. The CDR3 DNA reads TGTGCCAGCAGCTTAGCAGGGCCGACGAACACTGAAGCTTTCTTT.

V is TRBV2 and J is TRBJ1-1, with TRBD1 matching over 7 bases. The ends lost 7 bases at V and 0 bases at J; junction bases unmatched: 2. This CDR3 is 13 amino acids long. The germline V gene has CDR1 SNHLY and CDR2 FYNNEI. The CDR3 bases are TGTGCCAGCAAGACAGGGTTGAACACTGAAGCTTTCTTT. This sequence encodes CASKTGLNTEAFF. Based on the CDR3 plus reference TRBV2 and TRBJ1-1, the full variable domain is EPEVTQTPSHQVTQMGQEVILRCVPISNHLYFYWYRQILGQKVEFLVSFYNNEISEKSEIFDDQFSVERPDGSNFTLKIRSTKLEDSAMYFCASKTGLNTEAFFGQGTRLTVV.

The chain is built from TRBV5-1 and TRBJ2-7; D is unresolved. Germline CDR1 is SGHRS and CDR2 is YFSETQ. V lost 4 bases and J lost 0, with 11 bases in between. The CDR3 length is 14 residues. This chain's CDR3 is CASSPRRSSYEQYF. The CDR3 DNA follows: TGCGCCAGCAGCCCCAGACGGAGCTCCTACGAGCAGTACTTC.

The V and J genes are TRBV4-2 and TRBJ2-1; TRBD2 aligns across 14 bases. The CDR3 sequence is 16 residues long. J was trimmed by 10 bases and V by 4 bases; bases with no gene match: 9. Looked up from germline, CDR1 is LGHNA and CDR2 is YNFKEQ. The CDR3 sequence is CASSRTGTSGGEEQFF. As DNA, the CDR3 is TGTGCCAGCAGCCGCACCGGGACTAGCGGGGGCGAAGAGCAGTTCTTC.

Only one count was recorded for this clone. J is TRBJ2-3 and V is TRBV6-1; TRBD1 might be the D (7 bases). Per germline, CDR1 MNHNS and CDR2 SASEGT. The CDR3 runs to 16 residues. V dropped 4 bases and J dropped 1 base, with 15 bases sitting between them. The CDR3 nucleotides read TGTGCCAGCAGTGGACGGAGGGGGCTAGGCACAGATACGCAGTATTTT. This translates into CASSGRRGLGTDTQYF.

This clone was recorded only once. This chain joins TRBV15 and TRBJ2-4, with D perhaps TRBD2 (6 bases). Per the germline V gene, CDR1 is LNHNV and CDR2 is YYDKDF (reference sequence). The CDR3 loop spans 12 amino acids. V lost 1 base, J lost 11 bases, and 9 bases lay in between. CDR3 in DNA: TGTGCCACCAGCAGAGGGAGGGACGTTCAGTACTTC. It specifies CATSRGRDVQYF.

V and J are TRBV4-3 and TRBJ2-2; 8 bases map to TRBD2. Germline V gene data show CDR1 as LGHNA and CDR2 as YSLEER. The CDR3 is 15 residues long. Trimming cost V 5 bases and J 6 bases; bases outside gene matches: 8. CDR3 sequence reads: CASSSGGLNAGELFF. DNA of the CDR3: TGCGCCAGCAGCTCGGGGGGGCTAAACGCCGGGGAGCTGTTTTTT.

This clone was observed a single time. V gene TRBV19 combines with J gene TRBJ1-3, with a weak D call TRBD1 (5 bases). The ends were cut back, 4 bases at V and 0 bases at J, with 10 bases in the middle. The CDR3 spans 15 residues. Germline CDR1 and CDR2: LNHDA and SQIVND (reference sequence). CDR3 in DNA: TGTGCCAGTAGTAGTCAGGGTCCCTCTGGAAACACCATATATTTT. Translated: CASSSQGPSGNTIYF. Drawing the rest from reference TRBV19 and TRBJ1-3, the complete variable domain is DGGITQSPKYLFRKEGQNVTLSCEQNLNHDAMYWYRQDPGQGLRLIYYSQIVNDFQKGDIAEGYSVSREKKESFPLTVTSAQKNPTAFYLCASSSQGPSGNTIYFGEGSWLTVV.

The chain links TRBV19 to TRBJ2-6; D gene unclear. The CDR3 spans 15 residues. Between the trimmed V and J ends, which lost 8 bases and 2 bases, there was a span of 13 bases. CDR1 is LNHDA and CDR2 is SQIVND in the germline V gene (reference sequence). This chain's CDR3 is CASLAGPAGANVLTF. The DNA of the CDR3 is TGTGCCAGTCTCGCTGGGCCCGCTGGGGCCAACGTCCTGACTTTC.

This chain connects TRBV2 to TRBJ2-5; TRBD2 matches at 8 bases. V lost 8 bases and J lost 4; bases outside the gene matches: 9. Germline lookup yields CDR1 SNHLY and CDR2 FYNNEI. The CDR3 sequence is 14 residues long. CDR3 coding DNA: TGTGCCAGCGGGGCCTTAGCGGGGCTAGAGACCCAGTACTTC. This gives the protein CASGALAGLETQYF.

Note on this clone: At one boundary the junction diverges from the germline segment, which might be a read error. The chain is built from TRBV7-7 and TRBJ2-5; no definite D call. The CDR3 length is 15 residues. The germline gives CDR1 SSHAT, CDR2 FNYEAQ (reference sequence). The DNA of the CDR3 is TGTGCTAGCAGCGTGGGCCCTACGCCTAAGGAGACCCAGTACTTC. This encodes CASSVGPTPKETQYF.

The genes are TRBV6-5 and TRBJ1-1; 7 bases align to TRBD1. After removal of 2 bases from V and 5 bases from J, the junction contained 2 bases not matched to a gene. The CDR3 has 13 amino acids. CDR1 is MNHEY, CDR2 SVGAGI, per germline. CDR3 bases: TGTGCCAGCAGTTACGCAGGGGGGACTGAAGCTTTCTTT. This gives the protein CASSYAGGTEAFF.

This sequence joins TRBV7-8 and TRBJ1-1; 7 positions match TRBD1. The junction had 12 bases not matched to a gene; V was cut back by 2 bases and J by 6 bases. The V gene's germline CDR1 is SGHVS and CDR2 FQNEAQ. The CDR3 consists of 16 residues. The CDR3 sequence: CASSLIHRGVGSEAFF. The CDR3 DNA follows: TGTGCCAGCAGCTTAATCCACAGGGGAGTGGGCTCTGAAGCTTTCTTT.